This TCR beta chain was retrieved from a study of blood T cell repertoires in COVID-19. Overall study: Acute and convalescent COVID-19 specimens originated in the United States, Italy and Spain. PBMCs, B-cell-depleted T cells, or T cells provided the cDNA or gDNA that made up the material.

Authors' methods: Researchers report that nucleated cell counts were estimated from reference gene primer amplification. Assay: immunoSEQ multiplex PCR; the TCRdb copy retains only in-frame clones and omits some. From that table come the V and J calls and clone size; the DNA was used to work out D and trimming. Among 200,000 to 250,000 clones, 80% to 90% were seen once, and the ten largest hold approximately 1.3%. Losses at the gene ends were 6 bases for V and 5 bases for J; bases not matched to a gene: 7. Germline V gene lookup returns CDR1 SGHDT and CDR2 YYEEEE. The CDR3 consists of 14 residues. Sequenced input: peripheral blood. This TCR was sampled from an elderly man with acute or convalescent COVID-19. V gene TRBV5-6 combines with J gene TRBJ2-2, with 7 bases aligning to TRBD1. The CDR3 nucleotides read TGTGCCAGCATAGAGGGGGCGCGGACCGGGGAGCTGTTTTTT. Translation gives CASIEGARTGELFF.